The 32 T cell receptor beta chains given below trace back to one sample, sequenced in a study of cytomegalovirus exposure and HLA in healthy donors (dated by TCRdb to the late 2010s). The library was produced with the immunoSEQ multiplex PCR assay. A mixture of 60 forward primers for TCR Vbeta segments and 13 reverse primers for TCR Jbeta segments was used in the multiplex PCR. Held by TCRdb, this immuneACCESS table contains in-frame sequences only and omits some clones. Under half of the omission traces to an unresolved V gene where checked; the cause of the rest is unknown. The sample table includes some 82,000 clones. The top ten clones comprise 1.1% of the sample. Sequenced input: PBMCs. The receptors originated from a woman aged 25 to 39 in good health and CMV-seronegative.

V usage is TRBV7-9 and J usage is TRBJ2-3; 10 bases line up with TRBD1. CDR1 SEHNR and CDR2 FQNEAQ come from the germline V gene (reference sequence). Losses at the gene ends were 7 bases for V and 1 base for J; bases not matched to a gene: 11. CDR3 size: 17 residues. This CDR3 is CASKLSSGTGGTDTQYF. In DNA form, the CDR3 reads TGTGCCAGCAAGCTTAGTTCCGGGACAGGGGGCACAGATACGCAGTATTTT. Complete variable domain (other parts from reference TRBV7-9 and TRBJ2-3): DTGVSQNPRHKITKRGQNVTFRCDPISEHNRLYWYRQTLGQGPEFLTYFQNEAQLEKSRLLSDRFSAERPKGSFSTLEIQRTEQGDSAMYLCASKLSSGTGGTDTQYFGPGTRLTVL.

The V call is TRBV30, the J call TRBJ1-2; no clear D. The germline V gene has CDR1 GTSNPN and CDR2 SVGIG (reference sequence). The CDR3 is made up of 11 amino acids. Between the trimmed V and J ends, which lost 3 bases and 3 bases, there was a span of 5 bases. The CDR3, as DNA: TGTGCCTGGAGGGGCTACTATGGCTACACCTTC. Its protein is CAWRGYYGYTF.

J is TRBJ2-2 and V is TRBV29-1, with D tentatively TRBD1 (5 bases). The CDR3 is 14 residues long. From germline, CDR1 is SQVTM and CDR2 ANQGSEA. Trimming pared 3 bases from V and 2 bases from J, leaving 10 bases between. CDR3 DNA sequence: TGCAGCGTTGACGCAGGGTTTAACACCGGGGAGCTGTTTTTT. Residues: CSVDAGFNTGELFF.

This chain connects TRBV6-1 to TRBJ1-2; 10 bases agree with TRBD1. The junction had 3 bases not matched to a gene; V was cut back by 3 bases and J by 2 bases. CDR3 length: 15 amino acids. Germline V gives CDR1 MNHNS, CDR2 SASEGT. For the CDR3, the DNA is TGTGCCAGCAGTGATGGGACAGGGGCCAACTATGGCTACACCTTC. Protein: CASSDGTGANYGYTF.

The chain carries TRBV7-9 and TRBJ1-1; tentatively, D is TRBD1 (5 bases). The CDR3 consists of 15 residues. From germline, CDR1 is SEHNR and CDR2 FQNEAQ (reference sequence). Trimming took 5 bases from V and 6 from J, leaving 19 bases between them. The CDR3 is CASSMDTIPGAEAFF. CDR3 DNA: TGTGCCAGCAGCATGGACACGATACCAGGTGCTGAAGCTTTCTTT.

The chain has TRBV28 and TRBJ2-3, with D possibly TRBD2 on 5 matching bases. The ends were cut back, 4 bases at V and 6 bases at J, with 17 bases in the middle. In germline, CDR1 is MDHEN, CDR2 SYDVKM. The CDR3 has 15 residues. The CDR3 DNA reads TGTGCCAGCAGTTCCCCCCGGGGAGCCGGGGATACGCAGTATTTT. Its translation: CASSSPRGAGDTQYF.

V is TRBV28 and J is TRBJ1-3; D call uncertain. V shed 10 bases and J shed 0 bases, with 13 bases lying between them. Germline V lookup: CDR1 MDHEN, CDR2 SYDVKM. The CDR3 sequence is 14 residues long. CDR3 sequence (DNA): TGTGCCACTTCGACTGGGAGCTCTGGAAACACCATATATTTT. Amino acids: CATSTGSSGNTIYF.

The CDR3 nucleotides read TGTGCCAGCAGTCCCCCGGGACAGGGGTCGGTCCACACTGAAGCTTTCTTT. The encoded protein is CASSPPGQGSVHTEAFF. This sequence joins TRBV25-1 and TRBJ1-1; 10 bases are shared with TRBD1. V trimming: 5 bases; J trimming: 3 bases; junction bases outside the gene matches: 12. The CDR3 has 17 amino acids. CDR1 is MGHDK, CDR2 SYGVNS, per germline.

The chain couples TRBV30 to TRBJ2-7; TRBD2 matches 8 bases. CDR1 and CDR2 from the germline V gene are GTSNPN and SVGIG (reference sequence). With V trimmed by 6 bases and J by 2 bases, 9 bases remained unmatched. CDR3 length: 14 residues. CDR3 sequence: CACSGSGVAYEQYF. The CDR3 nucleotides read TGTGCCTGTTCGGGTAGCGGGGTTGCCTACGAGCAGTACTTC.

The chain carries TRBV5-6 and TRBJ2-1; 12 nucleotides align to TRBD1. The CDR3 extends over 17 amino acids. The germline CDR1 and CDR2 sequences are SGHDT and YYEEEE. Trimming removed 1 base from V and 4 bases from J; junction bases left unmatched: 6. CDR3 bases: TGTGCCAGCAGCTTGACCGGGACAGGGGGCATTTACAATGAGCAGTTCTTC. Its translation: CASSLTGTGGIYNEQFF.

This chain uses TRBV28 with TRBJ1-6, with 11 bases matching TRBD1. The CDR3 sequence is 15 residues long. In germline, CDR1 is MDHEN, CDR2 SYDVKM. V was pared by 4 bases and J by 10 bases, with 6 bases of the junction left unmatched. The CDR3 reads CASSSAGTGGSPLHF. CDR3 nucleotide sequence: TGTGCCAGCAGTTCGGCAGGGACAGGGGGGTCACCCCTCCACTTT.

The V call is TRBV19, the J call TRBJ1-1, with 7 bases fitting TRBD1. V trimming: 5 bases; J trimming: 4 bases; junction bases outside the gene matches: 7. This CDR3 has 14 amino acids. Germline assignment: CDR1 LNHDA and CDR2 SQIVND (reference sequence). CDR3 nucleotide sequence: TGTGCCAGTAGTTTCAGGGGGAGAGCCACTGAAGCTTTCTTT. Residues: CASSFRGRATEAFF.

The rearrangement links TRBV14 to TRBJ1-2; D remains unclear. The CDR3 is made up of 13 amino acids. Trimming stripped 3 bases from V and 8 bases from J, with 13 bases between. Germline V gene data show CDR1 as SGHDN and CDR2 as FVKESK. The CDR3 coding sequence is TGTGCCAGCAGCCAGTCAAACAGAAGGGGCTACACCTTC. Encoded protein: CASSQSNRRGYTF. The whole variable domain, remainder taken from reference TRBV14 and TRBJ1-2, is EAGVTQFPSHSVIEKGQTVTLRCDPISGHDNLYWYRRVMGKEIKFLLHFVKESKQDESGMPNNRFLAERTGGTYSTLKVQPAELEDSGVYFCASSQSNRRGYTFGSGTRLTVV.

This chain connects TRBV5-6 to TRBJ2-5, with D tentatively TRBD1 (7 bases). The V end was cut by 3 bases, the J end by 13 bases, with 19 bases between. From germline, CDR1 is SGHDT and CDR2 YYEEEE. The CDR3 runs 13 residues. CDR3 sequence reads: CASSWGDSRSWYF. CDR3 nucleotide sequence: TGTGCCAGCAGCTGGGGGGACAGCCGATCTTGGTACTTC. The variable domain in full, completed from reference TRBV5-6 and TRBJ2-5, reads DAGVTQSPTHLIKTRGQQVTLRCSPKSGHDTVSWYQQALGQGPQFIFQYYEEEERQRGNFPDRFSGHQFPNYSSELNVNALLLGDSALYLCASSWGDSRSWYFGPGTRLLVL.

This sequence joins TRBV10-2 and TRBJ1-1; a weak D match, TRBD1 (6 bases). Per germline, CDR1 WSHSY and CDR2 SAAADI. The ends were cut back, 8 bases at V and 4 bases at J, with 20 bases in the middle. CDR3 size: 15 residues. The CDR3 reads CASAETGRRTTEAFF. For the CDR3, the DNA is TGCGCCAGCGCGGAAACAGGGAGAAGGACCACTGAAGCTTTCTTT.

The gene calls are TRBV6-4 and TRBJ2-3; tentatively, D is TRBD1 (5 bases). This CDR3 contains 15 residues. Trimming stripped 0 bases from V and 3 bases from J, with 10 bases between. The germline V gene encodes CDR1 MRHNA and CDR2 SNTAGT. The CDR3 reads CASSDSGAGTDTQYF. In DNA, the CDR3 is TGTGCCAGCAGTGACTCTGGGGCAGGGACAGATACGCAGTATTTT.

The V call is TRBV18, the J call TRBJ1-3, with 9 bases aligning to TRBD1. The germline V gene encodes CDR1 KGHSH and CDR2 LQKENI. The CDR3 runs to 15 residues. J gave up 5 bases and V 5 bases, and 7 bases lay outside the gene matches. In DNA form, the CDR3 reads TGTGCCAGCTCAATTAACAGGGGGCGAAGAAACACCATATATTTT. As protein: CASSINRGRRNTIYF. Complete variable domain (other parts from reference TRBV18 and TRBJ1-3): NAGVMQNPRHLVRRRGQEARLRCSPMKGHSHVYWYRQLPEEGLKFMVYLQKENIIDESGMPKERFSAEFPKEGPSILRIQQVVRGDSAAYFCASSINRGRRNTIYFGEGSWLTVV.

The chain joins TRBV2 to TRBJ1-6; D uncertain. The V and J ends lost 3 bases and 7 bases respectively, with 10 bases between them. Germline-derived CDR1 and CDR2 are SNHLY and FYNNEI. The CDR3 sequence is 14 residues long. The CDR3 protein is CASSEEGRNSPLHF. The DNA of the CDR3 is TGTGCCAGCAGTGAGGAGGGAAGGAATTCACCCCTCCACTTT.

V is TRBV27 and J is TRBJ2-1; a weak D match, TRBD1 (5 bases). Trimming removed 8 bases at V and 0 bases at J, with 14 bases between. The V gene's germline CDR1 is MNHEY and CDR2 SMNVEV (reference sequence). This CDR3 comprises 15 residues. The CDR3 spells CASSFRQSSYNEQFF. The CDR3 nucleotides are TGTGCCAGCTCCTTTCGACAGAGCTCCTACAATGAGCAGTTCTTC.

Remarks on this clone: One junction end disagrees with the germline gene, perhaps due to a read error. The chain recombines TRBV5-4 with TRBJ1-2; D remains ambiguous. This CDR3 comprises 13 residues. The germline CDR1 and CDR2 sequences are SGHNT and YYREEE (reference sequence). The CDR3 DNA is TGTGCCAGCACCTTGGGAGGGAGTCTCGGCTACACCTTC. Its translation is CASTLGGSLGYTF.

The gene calls are TRBV6-5 and TRBJ2-2; D may be TRBD1 (6 bases). Trimming took 0 bases from V and 6 from J, leaving 8 bases between them. CDR1 is MNHEY, CDR2 SVGAGI, per germline. The CDR3 consists of 14 residues. This CDR3 reads CASSYSRGSGELFF. CDR3 nucleotide sequence: TGTGCCAGCAGTTACTCAAGGGGGTCCGGGGAGCTGTTTTTT.

The rearrangement uses TRBV5-5 and TRBJ2-2; the match to TRBD1 covers 8 bases. This CDR3 contains 16 residues. V gave up 1 base and J gave up 6 bases; unmatched junction bases: 8. Germline-derived CDR1 and CDR2 are SGHKS and YYEKEE (reference sequence). Written as DNA, the CDR3 is TGTGCCAGCAGCTTGCGGCAGGGGGCAATCGCCGGGGAGCTGTTTTTT. Its protein is CASSLRQGAIAGELFF.

The chain has TRBV29-1 and TRBJ2-7; TRBD1 matches 10 bases. CDR1 and CDR2 from the germline V gene are SQVTM and ANQGSEA. V lost 6 bases, J lost 5 bases, and 7 bases stayed unmatched. The CDR3 consists of 13 residues. The CDR3 DNA reads as TGCAGCGTGTCGGGACAGGGGACAAACGAGCAGTACTTC. Translating it yields CSVSGQGTNEQYF.

The rearrangement links TRBV5-1 to TRBJ2-7; 14 bases are a match to TRBD2. Trimming cost V 4 bases and J 7 bases; bases outside gene matches: 7. Germline V CDR1 and CDR2: SGHRS, YFSETQ. This CDR3 comprises 15 residues. The CDR3 DNA follows: TGCGCCAGCAGCCTGGGACTAGCGGGAGTAATAGAGCAGTACTTC. This gives the protein CASSLGLAGVIEQYF.

The rearrangement joins TRBV19 to TRBJ1-5; TRBD1 matches 7 bases. This CDR3 region has 15 residues. The junction had 8 bases not matched to a gene; V was cut back by 5 bases and J by 4 bases. Germline assignment: CDR1 LNHDA and CDR2 SQIVND (reference sequence). CDR3 nucleotide sequence: TGTGCCAGTAGTCCGGACAGGTCGGGAAATCAGCCCCAGCATTTT. The encoded protein is CASSPDRSGNQPQHF.

The chain employs TRBV5-1 and TRBJ2-7; 9 bases agree with TRBD2. The CDR3 runs 14 residues. J gave up 4 bases and V 9 bases, and 11 bases lay outside the gene matches. Germline V gene data show CDR1 as SGHRS and CDR2 as YFSETQ. CDR3 region: CANRRREGQYEQYF. For the CDR3, the DNA is TGCGCCAACAGACGGCGGGAGGGCCAATACGAGCAGTACTTC.

This chain uses TRBV18 with TRBJ1-1, with D tentatively TRBD1 (6 bases). CDR3 size: 14 residues. The germline V gene encodes CDR1 KGHSH and CDR2 LQKENI. Between the trimmed V and J ends, which lost 1 base and 3 bases, there was a span of 9 bases. In nucleotides, the CDR3 is TGTGCCAGCTCACCACGAGCAGGGGACACTGAAGCTTTCTTT. Its protein is CASSPRAGDTEAFF.

The rearrangement joins TRBV6-5 to TRBJ1-1; D not certain. The germline V gene has CDR1 MNHEY and CDR2 SVGAGI. The CDR3 has 13 residues. V lost 2 bases, J lost 5 bases, and 9 bases lay in between. In nucleotides, the CDR3 is TGTGCCAGCAGTTACGCGGTTGGAACTGAAGCTTTCTTT. Translating it yields CASSYAVGTEAFF.

The chain has TRBV5-1 and TRBJ1-1, with a weak D call TRBD1 (6 bases). The germline V and J ends were trimmed by 4 bases and 4 bases, with 14 bases remaining between them. There are 14 residues in the CDR3. In germline, CDR1 is SGHRS, CDR2 YFSETQ. The CDR3 loop reads CASSAIPDSTEAFF. The CDR3 coding sequence is TGCGCCAGCAGCGCGATCCCGGACAGCACTGAAGCTTTCTTT.

Regarding this clone: A read error may account for a junction end that differs from germline. This sequence joins TRBV7-2 and TRBJ2-7; 8 bases agree with TRBD1. CDR3 length equals 16 residues. Germline V gives CDR1 SGHTA, CDR2 FQGNSA. In DNA form, the CDR3 reads TGTGCCAGCAGCTTAACTCTTGGGACAGGTTCCTCCGAGCAGTACTTC. Encoded protein: CASSLTLGTGSSEQYF.

The V call is TRBV7-6, the J call TRBJ2-7; 12 nucleotides agree with TRBD2. The CDR3 runs to 14 residues. The ends lost 1 base at V and 6 bases at J; junction bases unmatched: 1. From germline, CDR1 is SGHVS and CDR2 FNYEAQ. For the CDR3, the DNA is TGTGCCAGCAGCTTAGGGACTAGCGGGACCGAGCAGTACTTC. It encodes CASSLGTSGTEQYF.

The rearrangement links TRBV6-1 to TRBJ1-4; a weak D match, TRBD1 (5 bases). Germline V gene lookup returns CDR1 MNHNS and CDR2 SASEGT. V gave up 3 bases and J gave up 0 bases, with 8 bases separating them. This CDR3 is built from 15 residues. Written as DNA, the CDR3 is TGTGCCAGCAGTGACGGGGGGGCAACTAATGAAAAACTGTTTTTT. Translating it yields CASSDGGATNEKLFF.